The clone carrying this T cell receptor beta chain was observed a handful of times. The CDR3 contains 15 residues. CDR1 KGHDR and CDR2 SFDVKD come from the germline V gene. The ends were cut back, 2 bases at V and 4 bases at J, with 11 bases in the middle. The sample belongs to a study of human T cells and chemical hapten exposure. As processed by the authors: TCR counts had a median of around 94,000 per sample and spanned roughly 20,000 to 750,000. TCRdb reprocessed the RACE reads with MiXCR, giving one entry per CDR3 protein. TCRdb, not the original authors, processed these V and J calls. Among 180,000 or so distinct CDR3 sequences listed, about 20% were seen once. The time point was: patch test 1, 2 weeks after DPC sensitization. Documented treatment: therapeutic diphenylcyclopropenone sensitization with weekly scalp DPC.

Sequencing was performed on whole blood, taken in connection with sensitization to the hapten diphenylcyclopropenone (DPC). V and J are TRBV24-1 and TRBJ2-1; D could derive from TRBD1 or TRBD2 (6 bases each). The clonotype was recovered from a woman aged 45 to 65 with alopecia areata. Some clones in this sample may be carry-over from other donors' samples. CDR3 DNA sequence: TGTGCCACCAGTGATTCAGGGGACTCTTACAATGAGCAGTTCTTC. Its protein product is CATSDSGDSYNEQFF.